This T cell receptor (beta chain) was captured by sequencing in a study of blood T cell repertoires in COVID-19. The wider study: The study drew acute and convalescent COVID-19 samples from the United States, Italy and Spain. The cDNA or gDNA used as material had been derived from T cells, B-cell-depleted T cells, or PBMCs.

The CDR3 extends over 15 amino acids. The V end lost 8 bases, the J end lost 7 bases, and 24 bases lay between the germline ends. Germline loops: CDR1 MDHEN, CDR2 SYDVKM. In the original analysis: Using reference gene primer amplification, nucleated cell counts were estimated. Data came from immunoSEQ multiplex PCR; TCRdb stores just in-frame clones and leaves some out. From that table come the V and J calls and clone size; the DNA was used to work out D and trimming. The sample records around 140,000 clones, about 79% being singletons. The genes are TRBV28 and TRBJ2-7; possibly TRBD2 for D (6 bases). The sequence came from a woman aged 80 or over with active or convalescent COVID-19. The sample comprised peripheral blood. This chain's CDR3 is CASLTTGLPVGEQYF. DNA of the CDR3: TGTGCCAGCCTGACAACGGGACTCCCCGTGGGGGAGCAGTACTTC.